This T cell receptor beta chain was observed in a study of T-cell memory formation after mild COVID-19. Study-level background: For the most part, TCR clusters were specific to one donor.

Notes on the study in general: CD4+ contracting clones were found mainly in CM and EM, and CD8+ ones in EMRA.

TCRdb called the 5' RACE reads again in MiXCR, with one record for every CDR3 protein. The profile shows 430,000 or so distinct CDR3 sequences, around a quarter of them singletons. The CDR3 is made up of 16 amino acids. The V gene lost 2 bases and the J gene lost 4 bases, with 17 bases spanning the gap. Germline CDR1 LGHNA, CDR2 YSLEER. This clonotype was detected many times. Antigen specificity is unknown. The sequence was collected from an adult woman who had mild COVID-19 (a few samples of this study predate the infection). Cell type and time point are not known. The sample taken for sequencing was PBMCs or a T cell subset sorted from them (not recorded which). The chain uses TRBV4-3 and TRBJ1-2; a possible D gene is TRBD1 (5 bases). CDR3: CASSQTRGEWSYGYTF. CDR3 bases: TGCGCCAGCAGCCAAACTCGGGGGGAATGGAGCTATGGCTACACCTTC.